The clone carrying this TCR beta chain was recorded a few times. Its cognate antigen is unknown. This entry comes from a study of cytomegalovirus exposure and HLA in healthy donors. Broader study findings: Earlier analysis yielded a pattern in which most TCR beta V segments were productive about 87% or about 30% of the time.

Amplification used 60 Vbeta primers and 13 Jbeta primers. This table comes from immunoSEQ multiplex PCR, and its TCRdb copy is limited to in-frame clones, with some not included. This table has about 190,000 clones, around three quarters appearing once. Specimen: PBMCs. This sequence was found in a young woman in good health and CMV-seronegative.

CDR3 protein: CASSWAGVTDTQYF. CDR3 DNA: TGTGCCAGCAGTTGGGCGGGAGTTACAGATACGCAGTATTTT. This chain links TRBV6-6 with TRBJ2-3, with TRBD2 matching 7 bases. Germline lookup yields CDR1 MNHNY and CDR2 SVGAGI (reference sequence). The CDR3 is 14 amino acids. With V trimmed by 4 bases and J by 3 bases, 4 bases remained unmatched.